These 19 T cell receptor beta chains were all obtained from the same sample, sequenced in a study of T cell changes during pregnancy in multiple sclerosis. The method was immunoSEQ multiplex PCR; TCRdb's version includes in-frame clones alone and lacks a portion of them. The repertoire holds 70,000 to 75,000 clones, approximately 94% seen once, with over 2% in the top ten. Material: peripheral blood, obtained in the second trimester of pregnancy. These receptors originate from a female donor in good health, enrolled as a control in a pregnancy study.

The genes are TRBV7-8 and TRBJ1-2; possibly TRBD1 for D (5 bases). The CDR3 is 11 amino acids. V was pared by 8 bases and J by 2 bases, with 6 bases between. Looked up from germline, CDR1 is SGHVS and CDR2 is FQNEAQ. The CDR3 reads CASGGNYGYTF. The CDR3 DNA follows: TGTGCCAGCGGGGGGAACTATGGCTACACCTTC.

The chain is built from TRBV5-1 and TRBJ1-2, with D tentatively TRBD1 (5 bases). This CDR3 has 14 residues. Germline CDR1 and CDR2: SGHRS and YFSETQ. Between the trimmed V and J ends, which lost 4 bases and 3 bases, there was a span of 13 bases. CDR3 nucleotide sequence: TGCGCCAGCAGCCCGGGGGACTCTCACTATGGCTACACCTTC. Protein: CASSPGDSHYGYTF. The whole variable domain, filled in from reference TRBV5-1 and TRBJ1-2, reads KAGVTQTPRYLIKTRGQQVTLSCSPISGHRSVSWYQQTPGQGLQFLFEYFSETQRNKGNFPGRFSGRQFSNSRSEMNVSTLELGDSALYLCASSPGDSHYGYTFGSGTRLTVV.

The CDR3, as DNA: TGTGCCAGCAGCTTAATAAGCACAGATACGCAGTATTTT. Translating it yields CASSLISTDTQYF. The V gene is TRBV7-8, the J gene TRBJ2-3; D gene uncertain. CDR1 and CDR2 (germline): SGHVS, FQNEAQ. CDR3 size: 13 residues. V was clipped by 2 bases and J by 0 bases, with 3 bases between them.

The V gene is TRBV28, the J gene TRBJ2-3; 7 positions agree with TRBD1. Germline-derived CDR1 and CDR2 are MDHEN and SYDVKM. After removal of 6 bases from V and 4 bases from J, the junction contained 13 bases not matched to a gene. The CDR3 length is 16 residues. This CDR3 is CASSPRGRGGADTQYF. CDR3 nucleotides: TGTGCCAGCAGCCCAAGGGGGCGCGGAGGCGCAGATACGCAGTATTTT.

The chain couples TRBV5-8 to TRBJ2-2; 10 bases align to TRBD1. V gave up 4 bases and J gave up 3 bases; unmatched junction bases: 3. The CDR3 contains 15 residues. Germline V CDR1 and CDR2: SGHTS, YDEGEE. DNA of the CDR3: TGTGCCAGCAGCCGGACAGGGGGAGACACCGGGGAGCTGTTTTTT. Protein sequence: CASSRTGGDTGELFF.

This chain connects TRBV19 to TRBJ1-6, with TRBD1 matching over 9 bases. With V trimmed by 5 bases and J by 9 bases, 8 bases remained unmatched. The CDR3 is made up of 15 amino acids. CDR1 and CDR2 (germline): LNHDA, SQIVND (reference sequence). Written as DNA, the CDR3 is TGTGCCAGTAGTGTACAGGGGGCGCGAGGTTCACCCCTCCACTTT. Residues: CASSVQGARGSPLHF.

CDR3 in amino acids: CASSLAAGGTDTQYF. Here the CDR3 DNA reads TGTGCCAGCAGCTTAGCAGCGGGTGGCACAGATACGCAGTATTTT. The rearrangement joins TRBV7-2 to TRBJ2-3, with a tentative D call TRBD2 (6 bases). This CDR3 comprises 15 residues. Germline V gene data show CDR1 as SGHTA and CDR2 as FQGNSA. V lost 0 bases and J 1 base, leaving 8 bases between the germline ends. Together with reference TRBV7-2 and TRBJ2-3, the CDR3 gives the full variable domain: GAGVSQSPSNKVTEKGKDVELRCDPISGHTALYWYRQSLGQGLEFLIYFQGNSAPDKSGLPSDRFSAERTGGSVSTLTIQRTQQEDSAVYLCASSLAAGGTDTQYFGPGTRLTVL.

The chain employs TRBV18 and TRBJ1-2, with D tentatively TRBD1 (6 bases). The CDR3 totals 15 residues. Germline CDR1 reads KGHSH; CDR2 reads LQKENI. V lost 6 bases, J lost 4 bases, and 18 bases lay in between. The CDR3 DNA sequence: TGTGCCAGCTCCCCCGAGGTACAGGGTGTCTATGGCTACACCTTC. As protein: CASSPEVQGVYGYTF.

This clone occurred once. The V gene is TRBV6-5, the J gene TRBJ1-2; D remains unclear. There are 13 residues in the CDR3. CDR1 is MNHEY, CDR2 SVGAGI, per germline. The ends were cut back, 0 bases at V and 8 bases at J, with 10 bases in the middle. Here the CDR3 DNA reads TGTGCCAGCAGTTACTCGTCGGGGATCGGCTACACCTTC. Translating it yields CASSYSSGIGYTF.

Remarks on this clone: The germline gene is not matched at one end of the junction; a read error may be the cause. The chain carries TRBV30 and TRBJ1-6, with 7 bases that match TRBD1. The CDR3 sequence is 13 residues long. Germline V gene lookup returns CDR1 GTSNPN and CDR2 SVGIG (reference sequence). CDR3 region: CAWSGTDVSALHF. CDR3 coding DNA: TGTGCCTGGTCCGGGACAGACGTTTCAGCCCTCCACTTT.

The chain is built from TRBV9 and TRBJ1-4; D not resolved. Germline values: CDR1 SGDLS, CDR2 YYNGEE. V lost 3 bases, J lost 6 bases, and 15 bases lay in between. This CDR3 has 15 amino acids. DNA of the CDR3: TGTGCCAGCAGCGCCCTGGGAGCGGGGTATGAAAAACTGTTTTTT. Its protein is CASSALGAGYEKLFF.

The chain links TRBV4-2 to TRBJ1-6, with 7 nucleotides matching TRBD1. Germline CDR1 LGHNA, CDR2 YNFKEQ. V shed 4 bases, J shed 7 bases, and the junction held 13 bases outside the gene matches. The CDR3 has 17 residues. The CDR3 sequence: CASSLLGWTGTNSPLHF. The CDR3 DNA follows: TGTGCCAGCAGCCTATTAGGATGGACAGGAACAAATTCACCCCTCCACTTT.

For the CDR3, the DNA is TGTGCCAGCAGCCAAGGTGGACAGTCCTATGGCTACACCTTC. The encoded protein is CASSQGGQSYGYTF. The chain is built from TRBV4-2 and TRBJ1-2; maybe TRBD1 (6 bases). Germline CDR1 LGHNA, CDR2 YNFKEQ. The CDR3 is 14 amino acids. Trimming left V 1 base short and J 4 bases short, with 10 bases between.

V usage is TRBV27 and J usage is TRBJ2-3; TRBD2 might be the D (5 bases). The V gene's germline CDR1 is MNHEY and CDR2 SMNVEV (reference sequence). V was pared by 2 bases and J by 5 bases, with 20 bases between. The CDR3 extends over 17 amino acids. CDR3 sequence: CASSLLPGPRAIDTQYF. In DNA form, the CDR3 reads TGTGCCAGCAGTTTACTCCCCGGGCCGCGGGCCATAGATACGCAGTATTTT.

V gene TRBV5-4 combines with J gene TRBJ2-2; 11 nucleotides line up with TRBD1. There are 14 residues in the CDR3. The germline V gene encodes CDR1 SGHNT and CDR2 YYREEE (reference sequence). The V segment lost 5 bases and the J segment 7 bases; nucleotides outside the gene matches: 4. CDR3 coding DNA: TGTGCCAGCAGGGGGACAGGGGGTCACGGGGAGCTGTTTTTT. It is translated as CASRGTGGHGELFF. Looking up the rest from reference TRBV5-4 and TRBJ2-2 gives the full variable domain: ETGVTQSPTHLIKTRGQQVTLRCSSQSGHNTVSWYQQALGQGPQFIFQYYREEENGRGNFPPRFSGLQFPNYSSELNVNALELDDSALYLCASRGTGGHGELFFGEGSRLTVL.

J is TRBJ1-5 and V is TRBV5-1; 8 bases are a match to TRBD1. From germline, CDR1 is SGHRS and CDR2 YFSETQ. The V and J ends lost 2 bases and 4 bases, in that order; junction bases with no gene match: 2. The CDR3 is 14 residues long. CDR3 protein: CASSFTGGNQPQHF. As DNA, the CDR3 is TGCGCCAGCAGCTTTACAGGGGGGAATCAGCCCCAGCATTTT.

The V and J genes are TRBV11-3 and TRBJ2-3; the D gene is possibly TRBD1 (5 bases). Germline assignment: CDR1 SGHNT and CDR2 YENEEA. V gave up 5 bases and J gave up 0 bases, with 9 bases separating them. The CDR3 covers 14 residues. The chain's CDR3 is CASSLTASTDTQYF. As DNA, the CDR3 is TGTGCCAGCAGCCTGACAGCTAGCACAGATACGCAGTATTTT.

The chain uses TRBV7-9 and TRBJ2-1; 7 bases are shared with TRBD1. CDR1 and CDR2 (germline): SEHNR, FQNEAQ (reference sequence). The V and J ends lost 4 bases and 2 bases, in that order; junction bases with no gene match: 8. This CDR3 has 16 amino acids. The CDR3 DNA reads as TGTGCCAGCAGCTCTTTTGTAGGGGGCGCCTACAATGAGCAGTTCTTC. Protein product: CASSSFVGGAYNEQFF.

The chain joins TRBV2 to TRBJ1-6; 9 positions match TRBD1. The length of the CDR3 is 15 residues. Germline V gives CDR1 SNHLY, CDR2 FYNNEI. V lost 6 bases, J lost 9 bases, and 9 bases stayed unmatched. As DNA, the CDR3 is TGTGCCAGCAGGGAGAGGGACAGGGAAGTTTCACCCCTCCACTTT. Translation gives CASRERDREVSPLHF.